Each of the 23 T cell receptor beta chains below was sequenced from the same sample in a study of beta chain features in type 1 diabetes. Since all of the isolated RNA was reverse transcribed, expressed TCRB transcripts were what got sequenced. Profiled with immunoSEQ multiplex PCR; TCRdb holds only in-frame clones, not every one. The sample records some 330,000 clones, 8% to 13% being singletons. The sample comprised naive CD4+ T cells from blood. Receptors originate from a woman under 40 in good health.

The V call is TRBV7-2, the J call TRBJ2-1; possibly TRBD2 for D (6 bases). Per germline, CDR1 SGHTA and CDR2 FQGNSA. This CDR3 is 14 amino acids long. With 0 bases removed from V and 4 bases from J, the gap between germline ends came to 7 bases. The CDR3 DNA reads TGTGCCAGCAGCTTAGCCGCGGGGTACAATGAGCAGTTCTTC. Protein product: CASSLAAGYNEQFF. Combining the CDR3 with reference TRBV7-2 and TRBJ2-1 gives the whole variable domain GAGVSQSPSNKVTEKGKDVELRCDPISGHTALYWYRQSLGQGLEFLIYFQGNSAPDKSGLPSDRFSAERTGGSVSTLTIQRTQQEDSAVYLCASSLAAGYNEQFFGPGTRLTVL.

The chain joins TRBV2 to TRBJ2-4, with a tentative D call TRBD2 (7 bases). Germline V gene lookup returns CDR1 SNHLY and CDR2 FYNNEI. This CDR3 has 11 residues. Trimming took 11 bases from V and 7 from J, leaving 12 bases between them. CDR3 protein: CAGGGVNIQYF. The CDR3 DNA reads as TGTGCCGGAGGGGGGGTTAACATTCAGTACTTC.

The V call is TRBV27, the J call TRBJ2-5; 11 nucleotides match TRBD2. The V segment lost 3 bases and the J segment 5 bases; nucleotides outside the gene matches: 5. This CDR3 comprises 15 residues. From germline, CDR1 is MNHEY and CDR2 SMNVEV (reference sequence). The CDR3 nucleotides read TGTGCCAGCAGTTTCGGGACTAGCGGCGGGGAGACCCAGTACTTC. Protein: CASSFGTSGGETQYF.

This clone was counted only a few times. This chain uses TRBV2 with TRBJ2-1, with 9 bases fitting TRBD1. The CDR3 extends over 15 amino acids. The germline CDR1 and CDR2 sequences are SNHLY and FYNNEI. Losses at the gene ends were 8 bases for V and 5 bases for J; bases not matched to a gene: 10. CDR3 coding DNA: TGTGCCAGCTTCCTGGGACAGGGTACGAACAATGAGCAGTTCTTC. Protein sequence: CASFLGQGTNNEQFF.

The chain has TRBV18 and TRBJ2-4; D is possibly TRBD1 (6 bases). Per germline, CDR1 KGHSH and CDR2 LQKENI. The CDR3 extends over 18 amino acids. V was pared by 6 bases and J by 4 bases, with 25 bases between. CDR3 coding DNA: TGTGCCAGCTCTTCAACGGCCTCAGGGGCGATGTTAAAAAACATTCAGTACTTC. It codes for CASSSTASGAMLKNIQYF. Full variable domain (rest looked up from reference TRBV18 and TRBJ2-4): NAGVMQNPRHLVRRRGQEARLRCSPMKGHSHVYWYRQLPEEGLKFMVYLQKENIIDESGMPKERFSAEFPKEGPSILRIQQVVRGDSAAYFCASSSTASGAMLKNIQYFGAGTRLSVL.

The V gene is TRBV7-9, the J gene TRBJ2-7; 9 bases agree with TRBD1. V shed 5 bases, J shed 5 bases, and the junction held 10 bases outside the gene matches. The CDR3 loop spans 15 amino acids. Germline assignment: CDR1 SEHNR and CDR2 FQNEAQ (reference sequence). CDR3 sequence (DNA): TGTGCCAGCAGCCCGATTACCGGGACAGGGAACGAGCAGTACTTC. Amino acid sequence: CASSPITGTGNEQYF.

The gene calls are TRBV11-2 and TRBJ2-1, with D possibly TRBD1 on 5 matching bases. This CDR3 region has 15 residues. CDR1 and CDR2 from the germline V gene are SGHAT and FQNNGV. V gave up 4 bases and J gave up 0 bases, with 10 bases separating them. CDR3 in DNA: TGTGCCAGCAGCTCCACAGGTAGCTCCTACAATGAGCAGTTCTTC. Translated, it gives CASSSTGSSYNEQFF.

The J gene is TRBJ1-2, the V gene TRBV19; D is unclear. Per germline, CDR1 LNHDA and CDR2 SQIVND (reference sequence). The CDR3 covers 13 residues. The V end lost 3 bases, the J end lost 8 bases, and 13 bases lay between the germline ends. DNA of the CDR3: TGTGCCAGTAGTATCCCCGACTTGCTGGGCTACACCTTC. This encodes CASSIPDLLGYTF.

This rearrangement joins TRBV5-6 to TRBJ2-7; TRBD1 matches 11 bases. This CDR3 contains 17 residues. The V gene's germline CDR1 is SGHDT and CDR2 YYEEEE. Trimming took 1 base from V and 1 from J; bases not matched to a gene: 7. Written as DNA, the CDR3 is TGTGCCAGCAGCTTGCTGTGGACAGGGGGCCTATCCTACGAGCAGTACTTC. Translated: CASSLLWTGGLSYEQYF.

This clone was counted only a few times. V gene TRBV9 combines with J gene TRBJ2-7, with 10 positions matching TRBD2. This CDR3 is 15 amino acids long. Germline CDR1 SGDLS, CDR2 YYNGEE. Losses at the gene ends were 0 bases for V and 5 bases for J; bases not matched to a gene: 5. The CDR3 region has the DNA TGTGCCAGCAGCGTAGGGCTAGCGGGAGTTGACGAGCAGTACTTC. As protein: CASSVGLAGVDEQYF.

The V call is TRBV4-3, the J call TRBJ2-7, with D tentatively TRBD2 (5 bases). The length of the CDR3 is 16 residues. Germline V gives CDR1 LGHNA, CDR2 YSLEER. V gave up 0 bases and J gave up 0 bases, with 12 bases separating them. This CDR3 is CASSQEPGLSSYEQYF. The CDR3 region has the DNA TGCGCCAGCAGCCAAGAGCCGGGATTGAGCTCCTACGAGCAGTACTTC.

Of note for this clone: Other DNA sequences in this specimen translate into the identical CDR3. The chain carries TRBV5-4 and TRBJ1-1, with D perhaps TRBD1 (6 bases). The CDR3 spans 14 residues. V lost 0 bases and J lost 2, with 8 bases in between. CDR1 and CDR2 (germline): SGHNT, YYREEE (reference sequence). The CDR3 is CASSLGQANTEAFF. The CDR3 DNA reads TGTGCCAGCAGCTTGGGACAGGCCAACACTGAAGCTTTCTTT.

This clone was seen only a few times. The chain couples TRBV28 to TRBJ1-4, with 9 nucleotides matching TRBD1. The CDR3 is made up of 14 amino acids. CDR1 MDHEN and CDR2 SYDVKM come from the germline V gene. With 4 bases clipped from V and 8 bases from J, the junction kept 5 bases outside the gene matches. DNA of the CDR3: TGTGCCAGCAGTTCAGGACAGGGGTTGGAAAAACTGTTTTTT. It codes for CASSSGQGLEKLFF.

This clone has only a few counts. This rearrangement joins TRBV6-5 to TRBJ2-7; 8 bases agree with TRBD1. Trimming at V came to 6 bases and at J to 2 bases, leaving 6 bases not matched to a gene. In germline, CDR1 is MNHEY, CDR2 SVGAGI. The CDR3 has 14 residues. The CDR3, as DNA: TGTGCCAGCAGAGAAGACAGGGGTACCTACGAGCAGTACTTC. This gives the protein CASREDRGTYEQYF.

The chain carries TRBV7-9 and TRBJ2-1; D is unresolved. This CDR3 region has 15 residues. The germline V gene encodes CDR1 SEHNR and CDR2 FQNEAQ (reference sequence). The V gene lost 1 base and the J gene lost 0 bases, with 7 bases spanning the gap. In nucleotides, the CDR3 is TGTGCCAGCAGCTTAGTACGAGGCTCCTACAATGAGCAGTTCTTC. It codes for CASSLVRGSYNEQFF.

The sample holds a few counts of this clone. The rearrangement links TRBV9 to TRBJ2-1, with 9 bases identical to TRBD2. This CDR3 is 15 amino acids long. Germline CDR1 SGDLS, CDR2 YYNGEE. Trimming removed 4 bases from V and 4 bases from J; junction bases left unmatched: 6. CDR3 loop: CASSTASGNYNEQFF. CDR3 DNA sequence: TGTGCCAGCAGCACCGCTAGCGGGAATTACAATGAGCAGTTCTTC. Combining the CDR3 with reference TRBV9 and TRBJ2-1 gives the whole variable domain DSGVTQTPKHLITATGQRVTLRCSPRSGDLSVYWYQQSLDQGLQFLIQYYNGEERAKGNILERFSAQQFPDLHSELNLSSLELGDSALYFCASSTASGNYNEQFFGPGTRLTVL.

Here the CDR3 DNA reads TGTGCCAGCAGCTTGGCCGGGGGTTCCGGTTCGCGAAGGAACACTGAAGCTTTCTTT. Translated: CASSLAGGSGSRRNTEAFF. The chain couples TRBV5-4 to TRBJ1-1, with TRBD1 as a possible D gene (5 bases). Germline values: CDR1 SGHNT, CDR2 YYREEE (reference sequence). This CDR3 comprises 19 residues. Trimming stripped 0 bases from V and 1 base from J, with 22 bases between.

The V gene is TRBV7-2, the J gene TRBJ2-1; 9 nucleotides align to TRBD2. This CDR3 is built from 15 residues. Germline assignment: CDR1 SGHTA and CDR2 FQGNSA. J gave up 4 bases and V 5 bases, and 6 bases lay outside the gene matches. The DNA for the CDR3 is TGTGCCAGCAGCACTAGCGGGCCAGAATACAATGAGCAGTTCTTC. Its protein is CASSTSGPEYNEQFF.

The chain carries TRBV28 and TRBJ2-7; D is possibly TRBD1 (6 bases). The CDR3 extends over 15 amino acids. V was shortened by 2 bases and J by 6 bases, with 17 bases between the two germline ends. The germline CDR1 and CDR2 sequences are MDHEN and SYDVKM. The CDR3: CASSLDGTLEFEQYF. Written as DNA, the CDR3 is TGTGCCAGCAGTTTAGATGGGACACTCGAATTCGAGCAGTACTTC. Together with reference TRBV28 and TRBJ2-7, the CDR3 gives the full variable domain: DVKVTQSSRYLVKRTGEKVFLECVQDMDHENMFWYRQDPGLGLRLIYFSYDVKMKEKGDIPEGYSVSREKKERFSLILESASTNQTSMYLCASSLDGTLEFEQYFGPGTRLTVT.

This clone has just a few counts. This rearrangement joins TRBV5-1 to TRBJ1-1, with D unresolved. Trimming left V 5 bases short and J 1 base short, with 6 bases between. Germline values: CDR1 SGHRS, CDR2 YFSETQ. The CDR3 runs to 12 residues. CDR3 DNA: TGCGCCAGCAGTACGGGGAACACTGAAGCTTTCTTT. It specifies CASSTGNTEAFF.

This clone was seen more than once but under ten times. This chain uses TRBV5-4 with TRBJ2-7; D uncertain. The V and J ends lost 4 bases and 2 bases respectively, with 4 bases between them. The germline V gene encodes CDR1 SGHNT and CDR2 YYREEE (reference sequence). CDR3 length equals 11 residues. CDR3 residues: CASSAAYEQYF. The CDR3 DNA reads as TGTGCCAGCAGCGCGGCCTACGAGCAGTACTTC.

This clone was counted a single time. The rearrangement joins TRBV11-2 to TRBJ2-3; D may be TRBD2 (5 bases). CDR1 is SGHAT and CDR2 is FQNNGV in the germline V gene. The CDR3 consists of 15 residues. The V gene lost 1 base and the J gene lost 0 bases, with 8 bases spanning the gap. The CDR3 DNA reads as TGTGCCAGCAGCTTAGCTAGCCCTAGCACAGATACGCAGTATTTT. This translates into CASSLASPSTDTQYF.

Only a few counts were recorded for this clone. This rearrangement joins TRBV28 to TRBJ1-5; D remains ambiguous. This CDR3 is 14 amino acids long. V was cut by 2 bases and J by 3 bases, with 8 bases left in between. Germline V gene lookup returns CDR1 MDHEN and CDR2 SYDVKM. The CDR3 loop is CASSLVAYNQPQHF. In nucleotides, the CDR3 is TGTGCCAGCAGTTTAGTGGCATACAATCAGCCCCAGCATTTT.